Listed here is a single TCR beta chain. The data derive from a study of blood T cell repertoires in COVID-19. Those who participated ranged in age from roughly 18 to 95 years and resided in about two dozen US areas. Resolution of symptoms, clearance, or two negative PCRs was present in recovered Cohort 3 donors. Produced via immunoSEQ multiplex PCR; TCRdb's table is partial and in-frame only. The sample shows approximately 300,000 clones, roughly 89% of them seen only once. Looked up from germline, CDR1 is MNHEY and CDR2 is SMNVEV (reference sequence). The CDR3 is 13 residues long. V dropped 4 bases and J dropped 3 bases, with 10 bases sitting between them.

Sequencing used PBMCs or T cells enriched from blood (not recorded which). The TCR sequence derives from a woman aged 25-40 years who had recovered from COVID-19. V gene TRBV27 combines with J gene TRBJ2-7; D possibly corresponds to TRBD1 (6 bases). Here the CDR3 DNA reads TGTGCCAGCAGTTCGAACAGGGACTACGAGCAGTACTTC. Translated, it gives CASSSNRDYEQYF.